This T cell receptor beta chain originates from a study of T cells in Graves' hyperthyroidism and ophthalmopathy. This clonotype was seen ten or more times. The CDR3 regions of TCR beta were amplified from RNA transcripts. The TCR CDR3 was amplified in a first-round RT-PCR using the HTBI primer set. One entry per CDR3 protein results from TCRdb running MiXCR on the multiplex PCR reads. The sample consists of over 450,000 distinct CDR3 sequences, more than 15% of them appearing once. Individuals with ophthalmopathy presented a Clinical Activity Score of at least 3, a NOSPECS grade of at least 4 and a duration under 3 months. Exclusion followed for patients with uncontrolled infection, other autoimmune disease, pregnancy or lactation. The receptor comes from a woman between 18 and 30 years old with Graves' ophthalmopathy. Sequencing was performed on blood.

CDR3 in amino acids: CASTPDGGNEQFF. The CDR3 nucleotides are TGTGCCAGCACCCCTGATGGGGGCAATGAGCAGTTCTTC. The chain is built from TRBV11-3 and TRBJ2-1; D assignment may be TRBD1 or TRBD2 (5 bases each). The V end lost 7 bases, the J end lost 6 bases, and 13 bases lay between the germline ends. Germline CDR1 and CDR2: SGHNT and YENEEA. This CDR3 has 13 amino acids. Complete variable domain (other parts from reference TRBV11-3 and TRBJ2-1): EAGVVQSPRYKIIEKKQPVAFWCNPISGHNTLYWYLQNLGQGPELLIRYENEEAVDDSQLPKDRFSAERLKGVDSTLKIQPAELGDSAVYLCASTPDGGNEQFFGPGTRLTVL.